This T cell receptor beta chain was sequenced for a study of CD8+CD57+ T cells in acquired aplastic anemia. For CDR3 and TCR beta VDJ profiling, genomic DNA was the template used. From the reads, TCRdb called clonotypes with MiXCR, one entry per CDR3 protein. The table lists roughly 180,000 distinct CDR3 sequences, 50% to 65% of them singletons, with 40% to 50% in the top ten. Sequencing involved patients with CD8+CD57+ cell expansion previously shown by flow cytometry. CDR1 and CDR2 from the germline V gene are SNHLY and FYNNEI. CDR3 length: 13 residues. V lost 8 bases and J lost 2, with 12 bases in between.

The TCR was taken from a human donor with aplastic anemia. The chain recombines TRBV2 with TRBJ1-2; D call uncertain. Sequencing used sorted CD4+, CD8+, or CD8+CD57+ T cells (not recorded which) from PBMCs. CDR3 in amino acids: CASPSPPNYGYTF. Here the CDR3 DNA reads TGTGCCAGCCCTTCCCCTCCCAACTATGGCTACACCTTC.